The clone carrying this TCR beta chain was picked up a small number of times. Its target is unknown. The data were obtained in a study of early T cells in non-severe SARS-CoV-2 infection. In the study overall: Whole-blood bulk RNA, unsorted, was sequenced, and chains were unpaired.

Study-level points and caveats: Matching against VDJdb likely underestimated virus-specific expansions, favoring anti-spike CD8.

Attachment of unique molecular identifiers was made to individual cDNA molecules. In TCRdb, the 5' RACE reads were re-called with MiXCR into one record per CDR3 protein. Of approximately 77,000 distinct CDR3 sequences listed, around 16% are singletons. The CDR3 extends over 15 amino acids. The V and J ends lost 1 base and 1 base, in that order; junction bases with no gene match: 5. Germline V gene lookup returns CDR1 DFQATT and CDR2 SNEGSKA (reference sequence). This sequence was found in an adult who was a healthcare worker with PCR-confirmed SARS-CoV-2 infection or an uninfected control (not recorded which). Sample: whole blood. The genes are TRBV20-1 and TRBJ2-7; 9 bases line up with TRBD2. CDR3 nucleotide sequence: TGCAGTGCTAGAGCCAATCTAGCGGGGTCCTACGAGCAGTACTTC. It yields the protein CSARANLAGSYEQYF.